This T cell receptor beta chain was observed in a study of cytomegalovirus exposure and HLA in healthy donors. Germline CDR1 reads SGHNT; CDR2 reads YYREEE (reference sequence). Trimming left V 4 bases short and J 5 bases short, with 14 bases between. The CDR3 has 14 amino acids. The sample holds a few counts of this clone. Antigen specificity is unknown. The PCR contained 60 Vbeta and 13 Jbeta primers. The repertoire was sequenced with immunoSEQ multiplex PCR; TCRdb's copy has only in-frame clones and lacks some. The sample lists 150,000 or so clones; less than 10% were seen once. Study findings and constraints: The productive fraction for most TCR beta V segments was about 87% or about 30% in an earlier analysis. Later genetic work tied a missense DCLRE1C variant to beta-chain V and J trimming.

The receptor comes from a man aged 45-60 years in good health and CMV-seronegative. The sequencing input was PBMCs. The V and J genes are TRBV5-4 and TRBJ2-3; the D is unclear. The CDR3 region is CASSRRHSGDTQYF. CDR3 in DNA: TGTGCCAGCAGCCGAAGACATTCCGGAGATACGCAGTATTTT.